The source of this TCR beta chain is a study of CD8 T cells in Susac syndrome. It was with random hexamers that 0.5 to 1 ug RNA was reverse transcribed. Multiplex PCR with immunoSEQ amplified the TCR beta CDR3 across 54 Vbeta and 13 Jbeta. One entry per CDR3 protein, called by TCRdb with MiXCR from the immunoSEQ multiplex PCR reads. The data contain some 260,000 distinct CDR3 sequences, approximately 92% of them singletons. Points on this clonotype: Its target is not known.

CD8+ and CD4+ T cells from blood underwent TCR beta sequencing. Study results and caveats: As the study acknowledged, the number of individuals in its TCR sequencing and HLA analysis was relatively small.

Germline values: CDR1 DFQATT, CDR2 SNEGSKA (reference sequence). Between the trimmed V and J ends, which lost 1 base and 1 base, there was a span of 12 bases. The CDR3 extends over 15 amino acids. The chain links TRBV20-1 to TRBJ2-3, with D possibly called TRBD1 or TRBD2 (6 bases each). This clonotype was sampled from a human donor with multiple sclerosis. Sequencing used CD4+ T cells from PBMCs. The CDR3 nucleotides are TGCAGTGCTAGAGTTGGGGGGCCGGGCACAGATACGCAGTATTTT. Amino acids: CSARVGGPGTDTQYF.